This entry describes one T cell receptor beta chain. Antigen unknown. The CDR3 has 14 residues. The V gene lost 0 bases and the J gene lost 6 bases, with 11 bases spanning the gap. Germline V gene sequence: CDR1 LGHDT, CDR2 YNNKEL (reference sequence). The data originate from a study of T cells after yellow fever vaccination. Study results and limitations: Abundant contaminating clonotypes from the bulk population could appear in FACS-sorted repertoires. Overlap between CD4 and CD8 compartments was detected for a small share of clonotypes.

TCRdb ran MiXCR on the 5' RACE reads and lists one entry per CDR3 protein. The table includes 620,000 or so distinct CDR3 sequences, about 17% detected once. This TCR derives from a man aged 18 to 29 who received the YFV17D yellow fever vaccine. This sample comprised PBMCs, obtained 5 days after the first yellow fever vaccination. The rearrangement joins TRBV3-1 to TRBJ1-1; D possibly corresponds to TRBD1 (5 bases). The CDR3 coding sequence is TGTGCCAGCAGCCAAGAGGGACCGAGGGCTGAAGCTTTCTTT. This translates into CASSQEGPRAEAFF.